This TCR beta chain comes out of a study of CD8+CD57+ T cells in acquired aplastic anemia. Study in general: When averaged, DNA from sorted CD4+ and CD8+ cells came to around 3 ug. Healthy donor CD4+ samples were sequenced to a depth that averaged around 9.9 million reads. The study, taken as a whole, reports: In common between the patients and the controls were some 29 CD8+ CDR3 sequences. For CD8+ Simpson's diversity, patients and controls showed no significant difference.

Per germline, CDR1 SQVTM and CDR2 ANQGSEA. Trimming removed 7 bases from V and 5 bases from J; junction bases left unmatched: 4. The CDR3 is made up of 12 amino acids. The use of genomic DNA as template underpinned the TCR beta VDJ and CDR3 profiling. TCRdb re-called the reads through MiXCR, storing one row per CDR3 protein. The sample contains roughly 80,000 distinct CDR3 sequences, around 44% of which appear only once. Notes on this clonotype: Its antigen remains unidentified.

Sequenced sample: sorted CD4+, CD8+, or CD8+CD57+ T cells (not recorded which) from PBMCs. The V call is TRBV29-1, the J call TRBJ2-7, with 11 bases lining up with TRBD1. This sequence originates from a human donor in good health, serving as a control. This CDR3 is CSAGDRGNEQYF. CDR3 bases: TGCAGCGCTGGGGACAGGGGGAACGAGCAGTACTTC.